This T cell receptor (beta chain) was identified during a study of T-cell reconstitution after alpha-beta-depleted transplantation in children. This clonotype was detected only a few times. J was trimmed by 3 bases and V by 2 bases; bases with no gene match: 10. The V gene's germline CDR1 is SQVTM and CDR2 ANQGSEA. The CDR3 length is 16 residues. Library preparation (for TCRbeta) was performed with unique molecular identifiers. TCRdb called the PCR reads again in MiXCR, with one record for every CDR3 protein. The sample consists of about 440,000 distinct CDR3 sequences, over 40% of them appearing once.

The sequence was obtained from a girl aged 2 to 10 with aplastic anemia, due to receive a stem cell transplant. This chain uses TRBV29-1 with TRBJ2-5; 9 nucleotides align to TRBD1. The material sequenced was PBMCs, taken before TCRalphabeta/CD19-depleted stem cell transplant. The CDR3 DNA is TGCAGCGTTGAAAATCACCGGGACAGGGTGGAAGAGACCCAGTACTTC. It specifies CSVENHRDRVEETQYF.